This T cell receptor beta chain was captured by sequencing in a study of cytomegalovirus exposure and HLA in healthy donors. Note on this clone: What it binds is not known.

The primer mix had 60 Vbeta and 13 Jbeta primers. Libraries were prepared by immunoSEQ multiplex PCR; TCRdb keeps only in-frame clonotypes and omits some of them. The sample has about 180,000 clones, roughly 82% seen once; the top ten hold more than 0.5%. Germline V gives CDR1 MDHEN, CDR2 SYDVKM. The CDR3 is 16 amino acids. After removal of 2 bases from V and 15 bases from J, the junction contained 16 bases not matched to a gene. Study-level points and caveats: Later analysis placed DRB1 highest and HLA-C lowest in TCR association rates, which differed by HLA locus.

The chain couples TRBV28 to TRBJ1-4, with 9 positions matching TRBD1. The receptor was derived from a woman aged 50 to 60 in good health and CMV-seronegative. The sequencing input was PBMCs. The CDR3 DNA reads TGTGCCAGCAGTTTACCTTGGGGACAGGGCTTGAAAAGAGTGTTTTTT. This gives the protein CASSLPWGQGLKRVFF.